The rows below give T cell receptor beta chains drawn from one sample of a study of CD8 T cells in ankylosing spondylitis. TCRdb ran MiXCR on the 5' RACE reads and lists one entry per CDR3 protein. The table has approximately 250,000 distinct CDR3 sequences, roughly a tenth seen once. The sequenced sample was blood, either unsorted or a sorted T cell fraction (not recorded which). These receptors were obtained from a male donor with ankylosing spondylitis or in good health (not recorded which). Each CDR3 is given with its conserved first and last residue. Each record gives: D gene, V gene, J gene, clone size, CDR3 DNA, CDR3 protein. D genes are given only for firm matches. Only part of the rows carry a size: once, few, many, or a class if the clone is expanded.

D gene: TRBD1; V gene: TRBV28; J gene: TRBJ2-5; clone size: -; CDR3 DNA: TGTGCCAGCAGGGGACAGCGGGAGACCCAGTACTTC; CDR3 protein: CASRGQRETQYF
D gene: TRBD2; V gene: TRBV13; J gene: TRBJ2-3; clone size: few; CDR3 DNA: TGTGCCAGCAGCCCGAGCAATTACCTTAGCGGGGCACGTCGGGATACGCAGTATTTT; CDR3 protein: CASSPSNYLSGARRDTQYF
D gene: TRBD1; V gene: TRBV4-2; J gene: TRBJ2-5; clone size: -; CDR3 DNA: TGTGCCAGCAGCCGAGGGGGCCAAGAAGAGACCCAGTACTTC; CDR3 protein: CASSRGGQEETQYF
D gene: -; V gene: TRBV7-2; J gene: TRBJ1-2; clone size: few; CDR3 DNA: TGTGCCAGCAGCCCTTTCGCCCGGGCTAGGGCTATGTATGGCTACACCTTC; CDR3 protein: CASSPFARARAMYGYTF
D gene: TRBD2; V gene: TRBV29-1; J gene: TRBJ2-7; clone size: many; CDR3 DNA: TGCAGCGCCCGACGGGAGCGGGGGGGGTACGAGCAGTACTTC; CDR3 protein: CSARRERGGYEQYF
D gene: TRBD2; V gene: TRBV5-1; J gene: TRBJ2-3; clone size: many; CDR3 DNA: TGCGCCAGCAGCCCCGGAGGGCAGGGAGGGGATACGCAGTATTTT; CDR3 protein: CASSPGGQGGDTQYF
D gene: -; V gene: TRBV5-1; J gene: TRBJ1-2; clone size: -; CDR3 DNA: TGCGCCAGCAGCTACGGACAGCCCTATGGCTACACCTTC; CDR3 protein: CASSYGQPYGYTF
D gene: TRBD2; V gene: TRBV29-1; J gene: TRBJ2-1; clone size: many; CDR3 DNA: TGCAGCGTGCGTCGGGGAGGGGAGCCTGAGCAGTTCTTC; CDR3 protein: CSVRRGGEPEQFF
D gene: -; V gene: TRBV10-2; J gene: TRBJ2-7; clone size: -; CDR3 DNA: TGCGCCAGCAGTGAGGGAATCGAGCAGTACTTC; CDR3 protein: CASSEGIEQYF
D gene: -; V gene: TRBV11-2; J gene: TRBJ2-3; clone size: many; CDR3 DNA: TGTGCCAGCAGCCGCGGGACAGTTGGCACAGATACGCAGTATTTT; CDR3 protein: CASSRGTVGTDTQYF
D gene: -; V gene: TRBV4-1; J gene: TRBJ2-7; clone size: many; CDR3 DNA: TGCGCCAGCAGCCAAGGGACAGTTAGCAGGGGCGGCACGACCTACGAGCAGTACTTC; CDR3 protein: CASSQGTVSRGGTTYEQYF
D gene: TRBD2; V gene: TRBV20-1; J gene: TRBJ2-1; clone size: many; CDR3 DNA: TGCAGTGCTAGATCGGGACTAGCGGGAATTAGCTCCTACAATGAGCAGTTCTTC; CDR3 protein: CSARSGLAGISSYNEQFF
D gene: -; V gene: TRBV7-8; J gene: TRBJ1-1; clone size: many; CDR3 DNA: TGTGCCAGCAGCTGGTCGCAGGGATTGAACACTGAAGCTTTCTTT; CDR3 protein: CASSWSQGLNTEAFF
D gene: -; V gene: TRBV4-1; J gene: TRBJ2-7; clone size: many; CDR3 DNA: TGCGCCAGCAGCCTCGAGACAGAGATCTACGAGCAGTACTTC; CDR3 protein: CASSLETEIYEQYF
D gene: -; V gene: TRBV4-2; J gene: TRBJ2-2; clone size: many; CDR3 DNA: TGTGCCAGCAGCCAAGAGGGTGGCACCGGGGAGCTGTTTTTT; CDR3 protein: CASSQEGGTGELFF
D gene: TRBD2; V gene: TRBV3-1; J gene: TRBJ2-5; clone size: -; CDR3 DNA: TGTGCCAGCAGCCAAGATCGCGGGACTAGCGGGAGCGGCGAGACCCAGTACTTC; CDR3 protein: CASSQDRGTSGSGETQYF
D gene: -; V gene: TRBV7-9; J gene: TRBJ2-1; clone size: many; CDR3 DNA: TGTGCCAGCAGCCCCCCCGGGACTTCCCACAATGAGCAGTTCTTC; CDR3 protein: CASSPPGTSHNEQFF
D gene: TRBD2; V gene: TRBV5-1; J gene: TRBJ2-1; clone size: many; CDR3 DNA: TGCGCCAGCAGCCCGGACATAGCGGGAGGGGTCAATGAGCAGTTCTTC; CDR3 protein: CASSPDIAGGVNEQFF
D gene: TRBD1; V gene: TRBV7-9; J gene: TRBJ2-7; clone size: many; CDR3 DNA: TGTGCCAGCAGCTCCCCTTCGGGGACAGGGGTAAGGGACGAGCAGTACTTC; CDR3 protein: CASSSPSGTGVRDEQYF
D gene: -; V gene: TRBV7-2; J gene: TRBJ1-3; clone size: -; CDR3 DNA: TGTGCCAGCAACCCTGGGGGCATCTCTGGAAACACCATATATTTT; CDR3 protein: CASNPGGISGNTIYF
D gene: -; V gene: TRBV4-1; J gene: TRBJ2-3; clone size: many; CDR3 DNA: TGCGCCAGCAGCCAAGATAGTGCCACGCAGTATTTT; CDR3 protein: CASSQDSATQYF
D gene: -; V gene: TRBV4-2; J gene: TRBJ2-3; clone size: -; CDR3 DNA: TGTGCCAACAGCCAGGACCCTATGGCCGCCTCCACAGATACGCAGTATTTT; CDR3 protein: CANSQDPMAASTDTQYF
D gene: -; V gene: TRBV4-1; J gene: TRBJ2-7; clone size: many; CDR3 DNA: TGCGCCAGCAGCCAAGATCCGCAGAGCCCAACCTACGAGCAGTACTTC; CDR3 protein: CASSQDPQSPTYEQYF
D gene: TRBD1; V gene: TRBV10-1; J gene: TRBJ2-2; clone size: many; CDR3 DNA: TGCGCCAGCAGTGAGCGGGGACAGGGAGAAACCGGGGAGCTGTTTTTT; CDR3 protein: CASSERGQGETGELFF
D gene: -; V gene: TRBV5-1; J gene: TRBJ1-2; clone size: many; CDR3 DNA: TGCGCCAGCAGCTTGGACGCGAACTATGGCTACACCTTC; CDR3 protein: CASSLDANYGYTF
D gene: -; V gene: TRBV5-1; J gene: TRBJ1-1; clone size: many; CDR3 DNA: TGCGCCAGCAGCTCCTCACTGAACACTGAAGCTTTCTTT; CDR3 protein: CASSSSLNTEAFF
D gene: TRBD1; V gene: TRBV18; J gene: TRBJ2-6; clone size: -; CDR3 DNA: TGTGCCAGCTCAGAAACAGGGGACCTTCGAAGCGCTGGGGCCAACGTCCTGACTTTC; CDR3 protein: CASSETGDLRSAGANVLTF
D gene: -; V gene: TRBV30; J gene: TRBJ2-5; clone size: few; CDR3 DNA: TGTGCCTGGAGTTGGCAGAAAGAGACCCAGTACTTC; CDR3 protein: CAWSWQKETQYF
D gene: -; V gene: TRBV6-4; J gene: TRBJ1-1; clone size: few; CDR3 DNA: TGTGCCAGCAGTGAGCACATGAACACTGAAGCTTTCTTT; CDR3 protein: CASSEHMNTEAFF
D gene: -; V gene: TRBV20-1; J gene: TRBJ1-6; clone size: -; CDR3 DNA: TGCAGTGCTAGAGCTTCATTGTCCTATAATTCACCCCTCCACTTT; CDR3 protein: CSARASLSYNSPLHF
D gene: -; V gene: TRBV4-2; J gene: TRBJ2-3; clone size: many; CDR3 DNA: TGTGCCAGCAGCCAAGATTCGAAGGGCCGGACAGATACGCAGTATTTT; CDR3 protein: CASSQDSKGRTDTQYF
D gene: TRBD1; V gene: TRBV6-2/TRBV6-3; J gene: TRBJ2-7; clone size: -; CDR3 DNA: TGTGCCAGCAGCACTGACAGGGGGCTCGAGCAGTACTTC; CDR3 protein: CASSTDRGLEQYF
D gene: -; V gene: TRBV6-1; J gene: TRBJ1-2; clone size: many; CDR3 DNA: TGTGCCAGCAGGTACAGCAGTGGCTACACCTTC; CDR3 protein: CASRYSSGYTF
D gene: TRBD1; V gene: TRBV10-3; J gene: TRBJ2-5; clone size: many; CDR3 DNA: TGTGCCATCAGTGACGCCGGGACAGCCCAAGAGACCCAGTACTTC; CDR3 protein: CAISDAGTAQETQYF
D gene: -; V gene: TRBV7-2; J gene: TRBJ1-2; clone size: many; CDR3 DNA: TGTGCCAGCAGCCCAATGGACGGTTCTAACTATGGCTACACCTTC; CDR3 protein: CASSPMDGSNYGYTF
D gene: -; V gene: TRBV7-9; J gene: TRBJ2-3; clone size: -; CDR3 DNA: TGTGCCAGCACCTTCACGGGGGTTAGGGATACGCAGTATTTT; CDR3 protein: CASTFTGVRDTQYF
D gene: -; V gene: TRBV2; J gene: TRBJ1-4; clone size: -; CDR3 DNA: TGTGCCAGCAGTCCCTTAGGCCTGCGGGAAAAACTGTTTTTT; CDR3 protein: CASSPLGLREKLFF
D gene: -; V gene: TRBV30; J gene: TRBJ1-1; clone size: many; CDR3 DNA: TGTGCCTGGACCCGGGACATAGGAGCTTTCTTT; CDR3 protein: CAWTRDIGAFF
D gene: -; V gene: TRBV7-2; J gene: TRBJ1-1; clone size: -; CDR3 DNA: TGTGCCAGCAGCTTAAAAGGGGGGACTGAAGCTTTCTTT; CDR3 protein: CASSLKGGTEAFF
D gene: TRBD2; V gene: TRBV13; J gene: TRBJ2-3; clone size: many; CDR3 DNA: TGTGCCAGCAGCTTAAGATTAGCGGGACGCACAGATACGCAGTATTTT; CDR3 protein: CASSLRLAGRTDTQYF
D gene: TRBD2; V gene: TRBV4-1; J gene: TRBJ2-1; clone size: many; CDR3 DNA: TGCGCCAGCAGTTCCGGACTAGCGGGAGGAGTAGGCGAGCAGTTCTTC; CDR3 protein: CASSSGLAGGVGEQFF
D gene: -; V gene: TRBV24-1; J gene: TRBJ2-1; clone size: many; CDR3 DNA: TGTGCCACCAGTGATCGCCCTTTTAATGAGCAGTTCTTC; CDR3 protein: CATSDRPFNEQFF
D gene: -; V gene: TRBV20-1; J gene: TRBJ1-6; clone size: many; CDR3 DNA: TGCAGTGCTAGAGACTCCCAGTATGTTAAAGGCGTCCACTTT; CDR3 protein: CSARDSQYVKGVHF
D gene: TRBD1; V gene: TRBV12-3/TRBV12-4; J gene: TRBJ2-1; clone size: many; CDR3 DNA: TGTGCCAGCAAACAGGACAGGGGCGGTTACAATGAGCAGTTCTTC; CDR3 protein: CASKQDRGGYNEQFF
D gene: -; V gene: TRBV3-1; J gene: TRBJ2-7; clone size: many; CDR3 DNA: TGTGCCAGCAGCCAAGGCCGATTGACAGGGAGGGAATCCTACGAGCAGTACTTC; CDR3 protein: CASSQGRLTGRESYEQYF
D gene: -; V gene: TRBV5-1; J gene: TRBJ2-2; clone size: few; CDR3 DNA: TGCGCCAGCAGCGGACTCGTAATCACCGGGGAGCTGTTTTTT; CDR3 protein: CASSGLVITGELFF